The entry below describes one T cell receptor (beta chain). Its antigen is unknown. One entry per CDR3 protein, called by TCRdb with MiXCR from the 5' RACE reads. The sample holds just under 150,000 distinct CDR3 sequences, over 15% seen once. This sample was taken from a study of T-cell memory formation after mild COVID-19. Study context: Largely donor-specific TCR clusters were found. Study-wide points: Researchers report contracting CD4+ clones mostly in CM and EM, with CD8+ clones in EMRA. Day 15 to 85 contracting clones showed balanced CD4/CD8; later expanders leaned CD4+.

V lost 4 bases to trimming and J lost 4 bases, with 19 bases between them. The CDR3 consists of 16 residues. Per germline, CDR1 SGHTA and CDR2 FQGNSA. This TCR was recovered from an adult woman who had mild COVID-19 (a few samples of this study predate the infection). Cell type and time point are not known. The chain carries TRBV7-2 and TRBJ2-5; D might be TRBD1 or TRBD2, each matching 6 bases. The material sequenced was PBMCs or a T cell subset sorted from them (not recorded which). For the CDR3, the DNA is TGTGCCAGCAGCTCCGGGGGCGGGCGGCGAGGAGAGACCCAGTACTTC. This codes for CASSSGGGRRGETQYF.